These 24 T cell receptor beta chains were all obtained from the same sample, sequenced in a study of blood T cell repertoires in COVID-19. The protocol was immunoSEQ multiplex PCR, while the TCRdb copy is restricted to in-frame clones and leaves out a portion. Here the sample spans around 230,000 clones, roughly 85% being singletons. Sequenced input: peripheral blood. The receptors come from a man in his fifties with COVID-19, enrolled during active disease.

The CDR3 loop reads CASRASGVRTDTQYF. The CDR3 DNA sequence: TGTGCCAGCAGGGCTAGCGGGGTTAGAACAGATACGCAGTATTTT. This sequence joins TRBV2 and TRBJ2-3; the match to TRBD2 covers 9 bases. The CDR3 is 15 amino acids. Germline V lookup: CDR1 SNHLY, CDR2 FYNNEI. V dropped 6 bases and J dropped 3; count of bases not matched to a gene: 7.

Here the CDR3 DNA reads TGTGCCAGCAGCCCCCAGGGGGTCACCGGGGAGCTGTTTTTT. It is translated as CASSPQGVTGELFF. The rearrangement uses TRBV7-3 and TRBJ2-2; TRBD1 matches at 7 bases. Trimming cost V 5 bases and J 4 bases; bases outside gene matches: 4. The CDR3 covers 14 residues. The germline V gene has CDR1 SGHTA and CDR2 FQGTGA. The full variable domain, rest sourced from reference TRBV7-3 and TRBJ2-2, is GAGVSQTPSNKVTEKGKYVELRCDPISGHTALYWYRQSLGQGPEFLIYFQGTGAADDSGLPNDRFFAVRPEGSVSTLKIQRTERGDSAVYLCASSPQGVTGELFFGEGSRLTVL.

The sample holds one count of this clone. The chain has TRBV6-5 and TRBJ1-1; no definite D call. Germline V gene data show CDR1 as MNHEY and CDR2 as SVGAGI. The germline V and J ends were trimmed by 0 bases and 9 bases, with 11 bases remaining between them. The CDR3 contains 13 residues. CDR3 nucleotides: TGTGCCAGCAGTTACTCAACCGGAGTCAAAGCTTTCTTT. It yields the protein CASSYSTGVKAFF.

CDR3 residues: CASTWGAGANVLTF. DNA of the CDR3: TGTGCCAGTACTTGGGGCGCTGGGGCCAACGTCCTGACTTTC. The chain carries TRBV19 and TRBJ2-6; D might be TRBD1 (5 bases). V dropped 7 bases and J dropped 2 bases, with 9 bases sitting between them. In germline, CDR1 is LNHDA, CDR2 SQIVND (reference sequence). This CDR3 has 14 residues.

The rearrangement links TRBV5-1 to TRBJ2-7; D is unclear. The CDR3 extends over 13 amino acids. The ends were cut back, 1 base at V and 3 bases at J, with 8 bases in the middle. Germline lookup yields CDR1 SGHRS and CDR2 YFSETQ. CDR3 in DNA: TGCGCCAGCAGCTTGTCCAGGAACTACGAGCAGTACTTC. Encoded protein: CASSLSRNYEQYF.

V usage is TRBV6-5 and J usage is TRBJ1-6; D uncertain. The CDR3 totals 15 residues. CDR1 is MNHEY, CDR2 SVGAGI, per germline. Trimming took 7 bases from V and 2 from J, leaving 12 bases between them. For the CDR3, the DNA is TGTGCCAGCACTAACGGGGTCCCCTATAATTCACCCCTCCACTTT. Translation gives CASTNGVPYNSPLHF.

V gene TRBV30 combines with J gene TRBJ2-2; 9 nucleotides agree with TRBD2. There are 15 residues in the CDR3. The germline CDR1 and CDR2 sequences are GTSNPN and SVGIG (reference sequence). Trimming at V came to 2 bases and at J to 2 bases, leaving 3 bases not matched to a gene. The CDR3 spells CAWSLAGRNTGELFF. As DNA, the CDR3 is TGTGCCTGGAGTCTAGCGGGGAGAAACACCGGGGAGCTGTTTTTT. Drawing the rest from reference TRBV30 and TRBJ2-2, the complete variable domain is SQTIHQWPATLVQPVGSPLSLECTVEGTSNPNLYWYRQAAGRGLQLLFYSVGIGQISSEVPQNLSASRPQDRQFILSSKKLLLSDSGFYLCAWSLAGRNTGELFFGEGSRLTVL.

CDR3 in amino acids: CASSRLGTGGIAPEKLFF. In nucleotides, the CDR3 is TGTGCCAGCAGTCGACTCGGGACAGGGGGAATCGCTCCAGAAAAACTGTTTTTT. The chain recombines TRBV27 with TRBJ1-4; TRBD1 matches 11 bases. This CDR3 spans 18 amino acids. The ends lost 5 bases at V and 8 bases at J; junction bases unmatched: 16. Germline lookup yields CDR1 MNHEY and CDR2 SMNVEV (reference sequence).

In DNA, the CDR3 is TGTGCCAGCAGTTACCCCTTGGGGGTAGCGGGGGTCCAAGAGACCCAGTACTTC. This sequence encodes CASSYPLGVAGVQETQYF. The J gene is TRBJ2-5, the V gene TRBV6-2 or TRBV6-3; 9 positions agree with TRBD2. The CDR3 contains 18 residues. The germline CDR1 and CDR2 sequences are MNHEY and SVGEGT. The ends lost 2 bases at V and 1 base at J; junction bases unmatched: 11.

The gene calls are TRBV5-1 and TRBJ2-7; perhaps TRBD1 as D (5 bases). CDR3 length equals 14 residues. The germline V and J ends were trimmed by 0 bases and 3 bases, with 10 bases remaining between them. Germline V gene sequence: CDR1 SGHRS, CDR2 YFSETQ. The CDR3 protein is CASSLVGQSYEQYF. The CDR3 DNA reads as TGCGCCAGCAGCTTGGTGGGGCAGAGCTACGAGCAGTACTTC.

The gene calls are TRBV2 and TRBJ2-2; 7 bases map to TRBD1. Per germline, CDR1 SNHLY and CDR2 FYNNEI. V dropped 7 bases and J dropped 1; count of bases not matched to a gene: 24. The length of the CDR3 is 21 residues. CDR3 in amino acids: CASTLSGIGRGTLKNTGELFF. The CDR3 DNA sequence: TGTGCCAGCACCCTCTCTGGGATCGGCAGGGGGACCCTTAAGAACACCGGGGAGCTGTTTTTT.

DNA of the CDR3: TGTGCCAGCAGTTGGGCAGGGAGGCAAGAGACCCAGTACTTC. Translated: CASSWAGRQETQYF. V is TRBV2 and J is TRBJ2-5, with a possible D match to TRBD2 (6 bases). The CDR3 totals 14 residues. V was trimmed by 5 bases and J by 2 bases, leaving 12 bases between them. CDR1 SNHLY and CDR2 FYNNEI come from the germline V gene.

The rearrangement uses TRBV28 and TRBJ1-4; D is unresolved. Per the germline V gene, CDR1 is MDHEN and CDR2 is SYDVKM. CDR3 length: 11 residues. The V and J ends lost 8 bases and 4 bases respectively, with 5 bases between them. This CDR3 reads CASWSNEKLFF. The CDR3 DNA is TGTGCCAGCTGGAGTAATGAAAAACTGTTTTTT.

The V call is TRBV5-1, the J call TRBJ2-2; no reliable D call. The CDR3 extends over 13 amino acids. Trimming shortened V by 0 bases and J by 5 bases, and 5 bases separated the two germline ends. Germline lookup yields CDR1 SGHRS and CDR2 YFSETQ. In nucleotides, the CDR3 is TGCGCCAGCAGCTTGGAACGGACCGGGGAGCTGTTTTTT. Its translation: CASSLERTGELFF.

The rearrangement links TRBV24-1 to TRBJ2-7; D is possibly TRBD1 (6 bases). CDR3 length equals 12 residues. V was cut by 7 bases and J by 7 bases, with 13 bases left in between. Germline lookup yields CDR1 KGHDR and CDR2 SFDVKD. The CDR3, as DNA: TGTGCCACCAGCACCCAGGGGCGGGAGCAGTACTTC. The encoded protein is CATSTQGREQYF.

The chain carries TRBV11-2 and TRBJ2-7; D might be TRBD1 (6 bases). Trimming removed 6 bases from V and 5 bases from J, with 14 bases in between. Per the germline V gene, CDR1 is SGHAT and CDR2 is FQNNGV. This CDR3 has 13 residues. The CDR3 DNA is TGTGCCAGCAGATATACAGGGTCCCACGAGCAGTACTTC. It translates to CASRYTGSHEQYF.

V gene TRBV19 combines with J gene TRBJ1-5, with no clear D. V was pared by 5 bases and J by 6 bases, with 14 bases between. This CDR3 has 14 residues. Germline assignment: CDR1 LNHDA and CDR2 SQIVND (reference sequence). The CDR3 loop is CASSLQTGGQPQHF. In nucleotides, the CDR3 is TGTGCCAGTAGTCTCCAAACGGGTGGTCAGCCCCAGCATTTT.

The CDR3: CAWSVLARTDTQYF. CDR3 bases: TGTGCCTGGAGTGTACTAGCGAGAACAGATACGCAGTATTTT. V is TRBV30 and J is TRBJ2-3, with TRBD2 matching over 7 bases. CDR1 and CDR2 from the germline V gene are GTSNPN and SVGIG (reference sequence). With 0 bases clipped from V and 3 bases from J, the junction kept 3 bases outside the gene matches. This CDR3 has 14 amino acids.

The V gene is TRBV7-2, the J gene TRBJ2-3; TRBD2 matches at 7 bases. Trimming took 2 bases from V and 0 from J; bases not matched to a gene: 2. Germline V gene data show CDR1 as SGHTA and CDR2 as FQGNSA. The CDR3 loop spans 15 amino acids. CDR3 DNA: TGTGCCAGCAGCTTACCGGGACTAAGCACAGATACGCAGTATTTT. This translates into CASSLPGLSTDTQYF.

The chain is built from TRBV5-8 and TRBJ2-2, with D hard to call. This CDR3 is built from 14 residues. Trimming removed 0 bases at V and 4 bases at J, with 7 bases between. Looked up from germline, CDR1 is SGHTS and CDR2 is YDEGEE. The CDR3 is CASSLALRTGELFF. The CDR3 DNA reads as TGTGCCAGCAGCTTGGCTCTTCGCACCGGGGAGCTGTTTTTT.

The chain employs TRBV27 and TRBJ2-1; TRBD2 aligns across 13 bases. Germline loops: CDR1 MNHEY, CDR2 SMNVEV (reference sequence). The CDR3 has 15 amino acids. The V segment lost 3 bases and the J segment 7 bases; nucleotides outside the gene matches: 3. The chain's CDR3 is CASSFETSGGNEQFF. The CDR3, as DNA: TGTGCCAGCAGTTTTGAGACTAGCGGGGGGAATGAGCAGTTCTTC.

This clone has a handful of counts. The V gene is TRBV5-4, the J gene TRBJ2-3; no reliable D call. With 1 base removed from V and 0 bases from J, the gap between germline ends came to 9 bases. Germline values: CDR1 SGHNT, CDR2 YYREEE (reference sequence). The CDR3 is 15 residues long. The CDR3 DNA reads TGTGCCAGCAGCTTGTATCCTTCCAGCACAGATACGCAGTATTTT. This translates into CASSLYPSSTDTQYF.

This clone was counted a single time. The CDR3 here is CASSRQALNTEAFF. CDR3 DNA sequence: TGTGCCAGTAGTCGACAGGCTTTGAACACTGAAGCTTTCTTT. The genes are TRBV19 and TRBJ1-1; D perhaps matches TRBD1 (6 bases). This CDR3 comprises 14 residues. CDR1 and CDR2 (germline): LNHDA, SQIVND (reference sequence). The V and J ends lost 5 bases and 0 bases respectively, with 10 bases between them.

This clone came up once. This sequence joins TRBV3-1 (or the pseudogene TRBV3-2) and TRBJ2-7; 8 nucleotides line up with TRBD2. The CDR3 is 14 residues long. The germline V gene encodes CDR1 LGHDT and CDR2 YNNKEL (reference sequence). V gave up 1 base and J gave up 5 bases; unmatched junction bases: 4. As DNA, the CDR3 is TGTGCCAGCAGCCAAGGACTAGCGATAAACGAGCAGTACTTC. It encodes CASSQGLAINEQYF.